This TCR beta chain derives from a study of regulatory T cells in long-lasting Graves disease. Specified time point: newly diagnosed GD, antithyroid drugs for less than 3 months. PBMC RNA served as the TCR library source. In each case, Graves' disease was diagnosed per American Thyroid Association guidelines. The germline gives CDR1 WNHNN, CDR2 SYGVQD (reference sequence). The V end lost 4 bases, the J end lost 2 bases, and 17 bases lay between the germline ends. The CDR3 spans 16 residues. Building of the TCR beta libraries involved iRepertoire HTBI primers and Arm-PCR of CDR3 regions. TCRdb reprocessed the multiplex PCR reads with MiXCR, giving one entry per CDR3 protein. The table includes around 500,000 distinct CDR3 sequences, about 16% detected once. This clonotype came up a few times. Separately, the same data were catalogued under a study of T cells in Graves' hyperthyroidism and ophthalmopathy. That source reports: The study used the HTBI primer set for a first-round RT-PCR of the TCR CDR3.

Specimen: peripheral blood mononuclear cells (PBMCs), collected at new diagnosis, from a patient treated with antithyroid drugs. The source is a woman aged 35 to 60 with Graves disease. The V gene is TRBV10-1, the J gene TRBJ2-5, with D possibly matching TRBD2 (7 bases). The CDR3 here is CASSGGASGVQETQYF. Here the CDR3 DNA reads TGCGCCAGCAGTGGGGGGGCTAGCGGTGTACAAGAGACCCAGTACTTC.